The present entry profiles one TCR beta chain with its context. What it recognizes is unknown. The sample belongs to a study of cytomegalovirus exposure and HLA in healthy donors. Study-level points and caveats: With later analysis, a missense DCLRE1C variant became linked to TCR beta V- and J-gene trimming.

Both 60 Vbeta primers and 13 Jbeta primers went into the PCR. The assay was immunoSEQ multiplex PCR, and TCRdb's table has in-frame clones only and misses some. Among 150,000 to 200,000 clones, 75% to 90% were seen once, and the ten largest hold around 0.97%. Source material: PBMCs. This clonotype was obtained from a girl aged 2 to 10 in good health and CMV-seropositive.

CDR3 nucleotides: TGCAGCGTTGAACTCTGGGCTAGCGGGTCCTACAATGAGCAGTTCTTC. This codes for CSVELWASGSYNEQFF. The chain combines TRBV29-1 with TRBJ2-1; the match to TRBD2 covers 8 bases. CDR3 length: 16 residues. Germline V gives CDR1 SQVTM, CDR2 ANQGSEA. The V and J ends lost 2 bases and 1 base, in that order; junction bases with no gene match: 7.